This entry features one T cell receptor (beta chain) sequence. The antigen remains unidentified. These data come from a study of T cell responses to AZD1222 COVID-19 vaccine. In the study overall: Pooling of second doses given at about 4 or about 12 weeks was done. Study results and caveats: Spike-wide vaccine-associated CD4 TCRs dominated at 160-218 and 743-854. Spike-specific TCR breadth and depth were elevated following two AZD1222 doses.

Germline assignment: CDR1 SEHNR and CDR2 FQNEAQ (reference sequence). V lost 7 bases and J lost 1; bases outside the gene matches: 10. This CDR3 contains 16 residues. The assay was immunoSEQ multiplex PCR, and TCRdb's table has in-frame clones only and misses some. This sample has more than 95,000 clones, with roughly 91% found just once. The receptor was derived from an adult in good health. The sample in question was peripheral blood, obtained on day 0 of AZD1222 vaccination. The chain employs TRBV7-9 and TRBJ2-3; TRBD2 agrees at 8 bases. DNA for the CDR3: TGTGCCAGCACCTTGAGCGGGAGCGGGCGCACAGATACGCAGTATTTT. This sequence encodes CASTLSGSGRTDTQYF.